Shown below are 31 T cell receptor beta chains from a single sample sequenced in a study of response to subunit inactivated influenza vaccine. TCRdb used MiXCR to reprocess the RT-PCR reads, holding one entry per CDR3 protein. The data show about 500,000 distinct CDR3 sequences, approximately 15% seen once. This sample comprised CD4+ T cells sorted from PBMCs, obtained 23 to 25 months after vaccination. Every receptor here comes from a man aged 50-75 years who received an inactivated influenza vaccine.

The chain combines TRBV24-1 with TRBJ2-1, with TRBD2 matching over 11 bases. Germline CDR1 and CDR2: KGHDR and SFDVKD. This CDR3 is 17 amino acids long. The trim removed 5 bases at V and 4 bases at J, leaving 9 bases unmatched. Here the CDR3 DNA reads TGTGCCACCAGTGGTAGGATCGGGACTAGCGGATACAATGAGCAGTTCTTC. Translation: CATSGRIGTSGYNEQFF.

This clonotype has ten or more counts. This sequence joins TRBV29-1 and TRBJ2-1, with D perhaps matching TRBD2 (6 bases). CDR1 is SQVTM, CDR2 ANQGSEA, per germline. This CDR3 region has 12 residues. Trimming removed 8 bases from V and 7 bases from J, with 15 bases in between. The CDR3 DNA reads TGCAGCACTCGTGCGGGGTCTAATGAGCAGTTCTTC. It is translated as CSTRAGSNEQFF.

This clonotype was counted a few times. This sequence joins TRBV20-1 and TRBJ2-7; the D call may be TRBD1 or TRBD2 (6 bases each). The length of the CDR3 is 13 residues. Germline V gives CDR1 DFQATT, CDR2 SNEGSKA (reference sequence). V lost 6 bases and J lost 3, with 15 bases in between. The DNA for the CDR3 is TGCAGTGCCAACTCAAAGGGGGGCTACGAGCAGTACTTC. The encoded protein is CSANSKGGYEQYF.

This clonotype was observed a handful of times. As DNA, the CDR3 is TGCGCCAGCCGCTCCGGGACTAGGGGCACAGATACGCAGTATTTT. Translating gives CASRSGTRGTDTQYF. This sequence joins TRBV5-1 and TRBJ2-3, with TRBD2 matching over 8 bases. Germline lookup yields CDR1 SGHRS and CDR2 YFSETQ. The CDR3 covers 15 residues. The V segment lost 7 bases and the J segment 1 base; nucleotides outside the gene matches: 8.

The J gene is TRBJ2-3, the V gene TRBV20-1; D is uncertain. The CDR3 runs 14 residues. The germline V and J ends were trimmed by 3 bases and 1 base, with 11 bases remaining between them. Germline V lookup: CDR1 DFQATT, CDR2 SNEGSKA (reference sequence). CDR3 sequence reads: CSASLPPRTDTQYF. CDR3 in DNA: TGCAGTGCTAGCCTCCCGCCGCGCACAGATACGCAGTATTTT.

This clonotype was seen at least ten times. The rearrangement joins TRBV12-3 or TRBV12-4 to TRBJ1-2, with a weak D call TRBD1 (6 bases). V lost 3 bases, J lost 5 bases, and 7 bases lay in between. This CDR3 has 12 residues. In nucleotides, the CDR3 is TGTGCCAGCAGTTTCCAGGGGTATGGCTACACCTTC. This translates into CASSFQGYGYTF.

This clonotype was counted many times. V gene TRBV3-1 combines with J gene TRBJ1-3; D ambiguous. Germline lookup yields CDR1 LGHDT and CDR2 YNNKEL (reference sequence). With 5 bases removed from V and 4 bases from J, the gap between germline ends came to 9 bases. The CDR3 is 13 amino acids. CDR3 amino acids: CASSGGGGNTIYF. The CDR3 region has the DNA TGTGCCAGCAGCGGCGGAGGAGGAAACACCATATATTTT.

This clonotype was counted only a few times. The chain recombines TRBV5-1 with TRBJ2-2, with D possibly being TRBD2 (6 bases). V was clipped by 4 bases and J by 6 bases, with 10 bases between them. The germline V gene has CDR1 SGHRS and CDR2 YFSETQ. The CDR3 consists of 13 residues. For the CDR3, the DNA is TGCGCCAGCAGCGCCGGGGGTGCCGGGGAGCTGTTTTTT. Translating gives CASSAGGAGELFF.

The rearrangement uses TRBV4-3 and TRBJ2-2; 7 bases match TRBD1. V trimming: 4 bases; J trimming: 5 bases; junction bases outside the gene matches: 10. CDR3 length: 16 amino acids. The V gene's germline CDR1 is LGHNA and CDR2 YSLEER. CDR3 nucleotide sequence: TGCGCCAGCAGCCCCCGACAGGGTGCCCTAACCGGGGAGCTGTTTTTT. This codes for CASSPRQGALTGELFF.

V gene TRBV20-1 combines with J gene TRBJ2-7; 9 bases are shared with TRBD1. J was trimmed by 2 bases and V by 6 bases; bases with no gene match: 8. From germline, CDR1 is DFQATT and CDR2 SNEGSKA (reference sequence). This CDR3 contains 14 residues. The CDR3 protein is CSASPGQGPYEQYF. CDR3 DNA sequence: TGCAGTGCGTCTCCGGGACAGGGTCCCTACGAGCAGTACTTC.

This clonotype was seen a handful of times. The V and J genes are TRBV20-1 and TRBJ2-7, with D tentatively TRBD1 (5 bases). Trimming pared 5 bases from V and 0 bases from J, leaving 17 bases between. Germline CDR1 DFQATT, CDR2 SNEGSKA (reference sequence). This CDR3 comprises 15 residues. CDR3 sequence: CSAEAPQGLSYEQYF. The CDR3 DNA reads as TGCAGTGCTGAGGCCCCCCAGGGTCTCTCCTACGAGCAGTACTTC.

About this clonotype itself: A read error may explain this, as a much larger clone is one base away. This chain links TRBV5-1 with TRBJ2-5, with 7 bases that match TRBD1. The CDR3 totals 14 residues. The V gene's germline CDR1 is SGHRS and CDR2 YFSETQ. The CDR3 here is CASSPHGQEDTQYF. For the CDR3, the DNA is TGCGCCAGCAGCCCACACGGACAGGAAGACACCCAGTACTTC.

This clonotype was counted at least ten times. This rearrangement joins TRBV20-1 to TRBJ2-2; D is uncertain. This CDR3 spans 14 amino acids. From germline, CDR1 is DFQATT and CDR2 SNEGSKA (reference sequence). Trimming removed 1 base at V and 5 bases at J, with 11 bases between. Written as DNA, the CDR3 is TGCAGTGCTAGAGGGAGCCTAGAAACCGGGGAGCTGTTTTTT. Encoded protein: CSARGSLETGELFF.

This clonotype was recorded a few times. This rearrangement joins TRBV20-1 to TRBJ1-2; possible D gene TRBD1, 5 bases. CDR3 size: 18 residues. The germline V gene encodes CDR1 DFQATT and CDR2 SNEGSKA (reference sequence). Trimming cost V 3 bases and J 7 bases, with 30 bases left between them. DNA of the CDR3: TGCAGTGCTAGGGTCGGCTTAGGAGCCGGGGGGGGTGACAGTGGCTACACCTTC. This gives the protein CSARVGLGAGGGDSGYTF.

The rearrangement joins TRBV5-5 to TRBJ2-2, with 9 bases that match TRBD2. The trim removed 4 bases at V and 6 bases at J, leaving 4 bases unmatched. CDR3 size: 14 residues. The germline V gene has CDR1 SGHKS and CDR2 YYEKEE (reference sequence). This CDR3 is CASSAGTSSGELFF. CDR3 sequence (DNA): TGTGCCAGCAGCGCCGGGACTAGCTCCGGGGAGCTGTTTTTT.

The chain employs TRBV11-2 and TRBJ1-1; the D is unclear. CDR1 and CDR2 (germline): SGHAT, FQNNGV. This CDR3 is built from 14 residues. V lost 0 bases, J lost 6 bases, and 11 bases lay in between. The CDR3 is CASSLEPARAEAFF. In DNA form, the CDR3 reads TGTGCCAGCAGCTTAGAACCGGCCCGGGCTGAAGCTTTCTTT.

The genes are TRBV5-6 and TRBJ2-1, with D tentatively TRBD2 (5 bases). The ends were cut back, 7 bases at V and 10 bases at J, with 15 bases in the middle. The CDR3 has 12 amino acids. In germline, CDR1 is SGHDT, CDR2 YYEEEE. In DNA, the CDR3 is TGTGCCAGCTCTTGGGCCGGGGAGGAGCAGTTCTTC. It specifies CASSWAGEEQFF.

In this sample, this clonotype turned up a few times. The chain couples TRBV25-1 to TRBJ2-7; no clear D. CDR1 is MGHDK and CDR2 is SYGVNS in the germline V gene. The CDR3 has 13 residues. V was trimmed by 5 bases and J by 1 base, leaving 9 bases between them. This CDR3 reads CASSLEHSYEQYF. As DNA, the CDR3 is TGTGCCAGCAGTCTGGAACATTCCTACGAGCAGTACTTC.

The V and J genes are TRBV20-1 and TRBJ2-3, with unresolved D. The V gene's germline CDR1 is DFQATT and CDR2 SNEGSKA (reference sequence). Deletions cut 0 bases from V and 0 bases from J, with 10 bases between. The CDR3 sequence is 15 residues long. The CDR3 sequence is CSARDASRSTDTQYF. Here the CDR3 DNA reads TGCAGTGCTAGAGATGCGTCCAGGAGCACAGATACGCAGTATTTT.

The chain uses TRBV11-2 and TRBJ2-7; no clear D. CDR3 size: 15 residues. Trimming stripped 0 bases from V and 0 bases from J, with 9 bases between. CDR1 is SGHAT, CDR2 FQNNGV, per germline. The CDR3 sequence is CASSLDRSGSYEQYF. CDR3 sequence (DNA): TGTGCCAGCAGCTTAGATAGGTCTGGCTCCTACGAGCAGTACTTC.

The rearrangement links TRBV2 to TRBJ1-3, with D unresolved. Germline-derived CDR1 and CDR2 are SNHLY and FYNNEI. V was clipped by 3 bases and J by 0 bases, with 9 bases between them. The CDR3 runs to 15 residues. This CDR3 is CASSEHVGSGNTIYF. The CDR3 DNA reads as TGTGCCAGCAGTGAGCACGTCGGCTCTGGAAACACCATATATTTT.

This clonotype was detected a few times. The chain couples TRBV18 to TRBJ1-5, with D possibly matching TRBD1 (5 bases). Trimming removed 3 bases at V and 3 bases at J, with 12 bases between. The CDR3 contains 15 residues. Germline assignment: CDR1 KGHSH and CDR2 LQKENI. As DNA, the CDR3 is TGTGCCAGCTCACCTGGGGCAGGGAACAATCAGCCCCAGCATTTT. It encodes CASSPGAGNNQPQHF.

This clonotype occurred a few times. The V and J genes are TRBV6-5 and TRBJ2-2, with D possibly TRBD2 on 5 matching bases. This CDR3 is 13 amino acids long. The germline gives CDR1 MNHEY, CDR2 SVGAGI. The CDR3, as DNA: TGTGTTATCGGGGAGCCCAACACCGGGGAGCTGTTTTTT. Translated: CVIGEPNTGELFF.

V usage is TRBV5-1 and J usage is TRBJ2-1; 14 bases agree with TRBD2. The germline CDR1 and CDR2 sequences are SGHRS and YFSETQ. This CDR3 spans 16 amino acids. J lost 7 bases, V lost 4 bases, and 7 bases had no gene match. This CDR3 is CASSQTGLAGVNEQFF. In nucleotides, the CDR3 is TGCGCCAGCAGCCAAACGGGACTAGCGGGGGTTAATGAGCAGTTCTTC.

Here the CDR3 reads CASSQDSGRGTLQTQYF. In DNA, the CDR3 is TGCGCCAGCAGCCAAGATTCGGGGCGGGGGACCCTACAGACCCAGTACTTC. V is TRBV4-1 and J is TRBJ2-5; 7 bases map to TRBD2. Trimming removed 0 bases from V and 6 bases from J; junction bases left unmatched: 13. This CDR3 comprises 17 residues. Germline V gene data show CDR1 as MGHRA and CDR2 as YSYEKL.

This clonotype has just a few counts. This chain uses TRBV12-3 or TRBV12-4 with TRBJ1-6; 7 positions agree with TRBD1. V gave up 5 bases and J gave up 10 bases; unmatched junction bases: 11. CDR3 length: 15 residues. The CDR3: CASSVYRGGGSPLHF. In DNA, the CDR3 is TGTGCCAGCAGTGTATACAGAGGGGGCGGGTCACCCCTCCACTTT.

This chain connects TRBV28 to TRBJ1-1; D perhaps matches TRBD1 (5 bases). V was clipped by 2 bases and J by 8 bases, with 15 bases between them. The germline CDR1 and CDR2 sequences are MDHEN and SYDVKM. CDR3 length: 14 residues. This CDR3 reads CASSLPLPGTEAFF. The CDR3 nucleotides read TGTGCCAGCAGTTTACCCCTCCCTGGGACCGAAGCTTTCTTT.

The genes are TRBV20-1 and TRBJ2-1; possibly TRBD2 for D (6 bases). Trimming shortened V by 3 bases and J by 3 bases, and 18 bases separated the two germline ends. Germline assignment: CDR1 DFQATT and CDR2 SNEGSKA (reference sequence). There are 16 residues in the CDR3. CDR3 DNA sequence: TGCAGTGCTAGCCCCAGCGCGGGGTACGTCTACAATGAGCAGTTCTTC. Translated: CSASPSAGYVYNEQFF.

This clonotype was seen more than once but under ten times. The rearrangement joins TRBV5-1 to TRBJ2-5; TRBD2 aligns across 8 bases. This CDR3 comprises 15 residues. Germline V lookup: CDR1 SGHRS, CDR2 YFSETQ. The V and J ends lost 1 base and 5 bases, in that order; junction bases with no gene match: 7. CDR3 sequence reads: CASSLRGLAGETQYF. DNA for the CDR3: TGCGCCAGCAGCTTGAGAGGTCTAGCGGGTGAGACCCAGTACTTC.

This clonotype was seen a few times. V usage is TRBV6-5 and J usage is TRBJ2-5; 8 bases are shared with TRBD2. Germline CDR1 is MNHEY and CDR2 is SVGAGI. The CDR3 loop spans 16 amino acids. J lost 2 bases, V lost 1 base, and 6 bases had no gene match. Written as DNA, the CDR3 is TGTGCCAGCAGTTACTTCGGGGGGGTAGGGCAAGAGACCCAGTACTTC. Amino acid sequence: CASSYFGGVGQETQYF.

This clonotype was seen only a few times. The chain is built from TRBV24-1 and TRBJ2-5; 9 bases line up with TRBD1. Germline CDR1 is KGHDR and CDR2 is SFDVKD. V lost 3 bases to trimming and J lost 3 bases; unmatched junction nucleotides: 7. The CDR3 has 16 amino acids. This chain's CDR3 is CATSDPTGGGEETQYF. The CDR3 DNA reads as TGTGCCACCAGTGATCCCACAGGGGGCGGGGAAGAGACCCAGTACTTC.